This T cell receptor (beta chain) was identified in a study of blood T cell repertoires in COVID-19. Study-level information: Acute-phase and convalescent COVID-19 samples originated in the United States, Italy and Spain.

Germline lookup yields CDR1 MGHDK and CDR2 SYGVNS. The CDR3 loop spans 11 amino acids. V was trimmed by 8 bases and J by 7 bases, leaving 11 bases between them. This clone was seen once. Original handling: Amplification with reference gene primers provided the estimates of nucleated cell counts. The repertoire was sequenced with immunoSEQ multiplex PCR; TCRdb's copy has only in-frame clones and lacks some. V, J and clone size were drawn from that table, and D and trimming were deduced from the DNA. The table has fewer than 350,000 clones, 90% seen once; the top ten hold over 4%. This clonotype originated in a woman under 40 with acute COVID-19. The chain carries TRBV25-1 and TRBJ1-2; D remains ambiguous. Source material: PBMCs or T cells enriched from blood (not recorded which). DNA for the CDR3: TGTGCCAGCGGTGGGCAGTTTGGCTACACCTTC. It encodes CASGGQFGYTF.